This TCR beta chain was profiled in a study of chemoradiotherapy in HPV16-positive cancers. Overall study results and limits: Non-HPV-specific T cells did not expand in tumors during treatment, whereas candidate HPV-specific clones and E7-related motifs did.

Produced via immunoSEQ multiplex PCR; TCRdb's table is partial and in-frame only. Of roughly 23,000 clones in the sample, roughly 73% are singletons; the top ten hold around 2.6%. Trimming cost V 10 bases and J 8 bases, with 15 bases left between them. The CDR3 extends over 13 amino acids. Per germline, CDR1 MDHEN and CDR2 SYDVKM. Note on this clone: The antigen remains unidentified.

The clonotype originates from a human donor with HPV-associated anogenital cancer. J is TRBJ1-6 and V is TRBV28; D may be TRBD1 (5 bases). Sample collection occurred from a patient who underwent chemoradiotherapy. The CDR3 protein is CATRGDRDSPLHF. In nucleotides, the CDR3 is TGTGCCACAAGGGGAGATCGTGATTCACCCCTCCACTTT.